These T cell receptor beta chains were read from a single sample in a study of blood T cell repertoires in COVID-19. Using immunoSEQ multiplex PCR, the repertoire was profiled, and TCRdb retains in-frame clones only, with some absent. The data hold 200,000 or so clones, with just over 85% observed a single time. Sequenced sample: PBMCs or T cells enriched from blood (not recorded which). The receptors come from a woman in her thirties or forties with acute COVID-19. CDR3s leave out the opening cysteine and the closing phenylalanine or tryptophan.

J gene	V gene	CDR3 length	CDR3 protein
TRBJ1-3	TRBV2	13	ASSPSRGRGNTIY
TRBJ2-2	TRBV6-5	10	ASRHRVGELF
TRBJ2-3	TRBV2	12	ASEERGPTDTQY
TRBJ2-2	TRBV29-1	13	SVEVGAQNTGELF
TRBJ2-2	TRBV7-3	15	ASSLRDRGLNTGELF
TRBJ1-1	TRBV7-9	13	ASSLGTGANTEAF
TRBJ1-1	TRBV19	13	ASSEQGELIPEAF
TRBJ1-1	TRBV6-1	15	ASSGESFKPVNTEAF
TRBJ2-1	TRBV2	14	ASILLGTSGGNEQF
TRBJ2-7	TRBV7-6	13	ASSQMGQTSYEQY
TRBJ1-6	TRBV7-9	12	ASSLGTGKYPLH
TRBJ2-1	TRBV7-9	14	ASSLVAGRTQDEQF
TRBJ1-2	TRBV5-8	15	ASSFLRPRVPSYGYT
TRBJ1-1	TRBV11-2	10	ASSLTTDEAF
TRBJ1-5	TRBV4-1	13	ASSPRTGGHQPQH
TRBJ1-2	TRBV29-1	12	SVDPQGGGNGYT
TRBJ1-1	TRBV7-8	12	ASSFTGIRTEAF
TRBJ1-1	TRBV6-5	13	ASSYSIGGDTEAF
TRBJ1-1	TRBV14	11	ASRNRWRTEAF
TRBJ1-1	TRBV2	14	ASSPGQVGLDTEAF
TRBJ2-3	TRBV2	12	ASSRTASTDTQY
TRBJ1-2	TRBV7-3	11	ASSLGQGDGYT
TRBJ1-1	TRBV11-2	14	ASSLKTGLMNTEAF
TRBJ1-6	TRBV5-6	12	ASSRRGVGSPLH
TRBJ1-6	TRBV5-6	16	ASSLLPGQGSDNSPLH
TRBJ2-3	TRBV2	11	ASSGGSTDTQY
TRBJ1-1	TRBV5-1	14	ASSYSPGTGRAEAF
TRBJ2-1	TRBV3-1/TRBV3-2	14	ASSQAVTGAYNEQF
TRBJ2-3	TRBV7-7	14	ASSLESSGGPDTQY
TRBJ2-7	TRBV6-6	11	ASSYPSGFEQY
TRBJ2-7	TRBV11-2	13	ASSLGAGRSIGQY
TRBJ1-4	TRBV29-1	12	SVARQGRNEKLF
TRBJ1-1	TRBV5-4	13	ASSSVGQENTEAF
TRBJ2-1	TRBV13	14	ASSFLGTYAYNEQF
TRBJ1-2	TRBV2	13	ASSETGTGSDGYT
TRBJ2-1	TRBV7-8	11	ASRRDRGNEQF
TRBJ1-2	TRBV4-1	13	ASSQDQDRDYGYT
TRBJ1-2	TRBV27	12	ASSQFRGDYGYT
TRBJ2-1	TRBV18	11	ASRQGGYNEQF
TRBJ1-1	TRBV13	11	ASSSPGGTEAF
TRBJ2-1	TRBV10-1	11	ASSEFRRDEQF
TRBJ1-1	TRBV28	10	ASSWGNTEAF
TRBJ1-1	TRBV12-5	12	ASGPPDRGTEAF
TRBJ1-1	TRBV13	13	ASSARGAERTEAF
TRBJ2-1	TRBV7-3	12	ASSLTSGVNEQF
TRBJ2-1	TRBV2	9	ASSSNNEQF
TRBJ2-3	TRBV27	14	ASSSNPRQLTDTQY
TRBJ2-7	TRBV12-3/TRBV12-4	11	ASSLGASYEQY